Described below is a single TCR beta chain sequence and its context. The sample is drawn from a study of T cell repertoires in cytomegalovirus infection. Looking at the study overall: The public TCR beta signatures pointed to both CMV infection and matching HLA type.

V was trimmed by 5 bases and J by 5 bases, leaving 13 bases between them. The CDR3 runs 13 residues. The germline V gene has CDR1 SGHAT and CDR2 FQNNGV. TCRdb independently ran MiXCR on the reads; one entry per CDR3 protein. The data contain around 280,000 distinct CDR3 sequences, 8% to 10% of them seen just once; the ten biggest clones take up 2% to 3%. This TCR was recovered from a human donor in good health (CMV status not recorded). Some clones in this sample may be carry-over from other donors' samples. The rearrangement joins TRBV11-2 to TRBJ2-7, with a tentative D call TRBD1 (5 bases). Sequenced material: PBMCs. CDR3 nucleotide sequence: TGTGCCAGCAGCCACCTAGGGGTAAACGAGCAGTACGTC. As protein: CASSHLGVNEQYV.